This passage covers 13 T cell receptor beta chains from one sample sequenced in a study of blood T cell repertoires in COVID-19 (dated by TCRdb to about 2020). The library was generated by the immunoSEQ multiplex PCR assay. The source is immuneACCESS, and TCRdb retained only in-frame sequences with V and J called. Part of the clones is not carried over; for the studies checked, unresolved V genes explain less than half of this, and the remainder is unexplained. This sample comprises approximately 150,000 clones, roughly 84% of them detected only once. In total, the top ten clones hold roughly 1% of the sample. Sequenced input: peripheral blood. These receptors all come from a man aged 35-49 years with acute or convalescent COVID-19.

J is TRBJ2-2 and V is TRBV2; TRBD1 matches at 10 bases. The CDR3 spans 15 residues. Trimming cost V 5 bases and J 6 bases; bases outside gene matches: 6. Germline CDR1 and CDR2: SNHLY and FYNNEI. The DNA of the CDR3 is TGTGCCAGCAGTTCCGACAGGGGGCTCGCCGGGGAGCTGTTTTTT. It encodes CASSSDRGLAGELFF.

V gene TRBV30 combines with J gene TRBJ1-2; 8 bases agree with TRBD1. Germline lookup yields CDR1 GTSNPN and CDR2 SVGIG (reference sequence). V was clipped by 0 bases and J by 8 bases; unmatched bases: 8. CDR3 length equals 14 residues. CDR3 sequence reads: CAWSVGDRSRGYTF. The CDR3 DNA reads as TGTGCCTGGAGTGTAGGGGACAGGTCGCGGGGCTACACCTTC.

This clone is classed as medium-sized. The chain joins TRBV7-9 to TRBJ1-1, with D perhaps TRBD1 (5 bases). Per the germline V gene, CDR1 is SEHNR and CDR2 is FQNEAQ (reference sequence). Trimming took off 7 bases at V and 6 bases at J, with 21 bases between the two ends. CDR3 length equals 15 residues. CDR3 bases: TGTGCCAGCACCCCTGGGGGGGGAGGGTGGTCTGAAGCTTTCTTT. Translating gives CASTPGGGGWSEAFF. The full variable domain, in which reference TRBV7-9 and TRBJ1-1 provide the parts outside the CDR3, is DTGVSQNPRHKITKRGQNVTFRCDPISEHNRLYWYRQTLGQGPEFLTYFQNEAQLEKSRLLSDRFSAERPKGSFSTLEIQRTEQGDSAMYLCASTPGGGGWSEAFFGQGTRLTVV.

CDR3 sequence reads: CASSLRQGYEQYF. The CDR3 DNA sequence: TGTGCCAGCAGCCTTCGACAGGGCTACGAGCAGTACTTC. The chain uses TRBV7-3 and TRBJ2-7; 7 positions match TRBD1. The CDR3 totals 13 residues. Germline CDR1 reads SGHTA; CDR2 reads FQGTGA. The junction had 4 bases not matched to a gene; V was cut back by 5 bases and J by 3 bases.

This clone has a handful of counts. The V call is TRBV2, the J call TRBJ2-1; 8 nucleotides align to TRBD1. The CDR3 runs to 13 residues. The junction had 6 bases not matched to a gene; V was cut back by 5 bases and J by 9 bases. Germline assignment: CDR1 SNHLY and CDR2 FYNNEI. The DNA of the CDR3 is TGTGCCAGCAGTTGGACAGGGCAACGTGAGCAGTTCTTC. Its protein product is CASSWTGQREQFF.

The V and J genes are TRBV10-3 and TRBJ1-6; D may be TRBD1 (5 bases). The V gene's germline CDR1 is ENHRY and CDR2 SYGVKD. Between the trimmed V and J ends, which lost 8 bases and 6 bases, there was a span of 14 bases. CDR3 length: 14 residues. The CDR3 sequence: CAIAQDPFNSPLHF. The CDR3 coding sequence is TGTGCCATCGCACAGGACCCTTTTAATTCACCCCTCCACTTT.

J is TRBJ2-7 and V is TRBV24-1; 9 bases match TRBD1. The V segment lost 3 bases and the J segment 9 bases; nucleotides outside the gene matches: 14. The germline CDR1 and CDR2 sequences are KGHDR and SFDVKD. The CDR3 covers 16 residues. This chain's CDR3 is CATSDPRTGDPTRQYF. CDR3 nucleotide sequence: TGTGCCACCAGTGATCCCCGGACAGGGGACCCTACGAGGCAGTACTTC.

This chain joins TRBV6-5 and TRBJ2-2, with D uncertain. Germline CDR1 and CDR2: MNHEY and SVGAGI. Trimming removed 5 bases from V and 1 base from J, with 8 bases in between. This CDR3 is 14 amino acids long. The CDR3 DNA reads TGTGCCAGCAGTAGACGGGTGAACACCGGGGAGCTGTTTTTT. It specifies CASSRRVNTGELFF.

This rearrangement joins TRBV5-6 to TRBJ1-3; no clear D gene. Germline values: CDR1 SGHDT, CDR2 YYEEEE. V lost 7 bases and J lost 3, with 8 bases in between. This CDR3 has 12 residues. This CDR3 reads CASETNGNTIYF. The DNA for the CDR3 is TGTGCCAGCGAGACTAATGGAAACACCATATATTTT.

This chain uses TRBV6-5 with TRBJ1-2; D is unclear. Germline CDR1 reads MNHEY; CDR2 reads SVGAGI. The CDR3 sequence is 14 residues long. Deletions cut 2 bases from V and 2 bases from J, with 9 bases between. This chain's CDR3 is CASSYPRQNYGYTF. Here the CDR3 DNA reads TGTGCCAGCAGTTACCCGCGGCAGAACTATGGCTACACCTTC.

V gene TRBV4-3 combines with J gene TRBJ2-3; the D is unclear. CDR1 is LGHNA and CDR2 is YSLEER in the germline V gene. Trimming took off 1 base at V and 0 bases at J, with 11 bases between the two ends. The CDR3 totals 16 residues. The CDR3 spells CASSQAWAGSTDTQYF. CDR3 nucleotides: TGCGCCAGCAGCCAAGCATGGGCAGGTAGCACAGATACGCAGTATTTT.

The chain combines TRBV6-2 or TRBV6-3 with TRBJ1-4; maybe TRBD1 (6 bases). Trimming took 6 bases from V and 8 from J, leaving 19 bases between them. The germline V gene encodes CDR1 MNHEY and CDR2 SVGEGT. This CDR3 spans 15 amino acids. In nucleotides, the CDR3 is TGTGCCAGCAGCACGACAGGACTTGGCGGGGAAAAACTGTTTTTT. This gives the protein CASSTTGLGGEKLFF.

V and J are TRBV5-1 and TRBJ1-1, with 9 bases lining up with TRBD1. Germline trimming cut 1 base from V and 0 bases from J; bases unmatched to any gene: 7. There are 17 residues in the CDR3. Germline CDR1 SGHRS, CDR2 YFSETQ. CDR3 in amino acids: CASSLSGQGVMNTEAFF. The CDR3 coding sequence is TGCGCCAGCAGCTTGTCGGGACAGGGCGTCATGAACACTGAAGCTTTCTTT.